A selection of T cell receptor beta chains follows, all from one sample in a study of blood T cell repertoires in COVID-19. Data came from immunoSEQ multiplex PCR; TCRdb stores just in-frame clones and leaves some out. The data hold roughly 250,000 clones, with just under 85% observed a single time. The sequenced sample was peripheral blood. Source of these receptors: a woman older than 75 with acute or convalescent COVID-19. CDR3s include the opening cysteine and the closing phenylalanine or tryptophan. A D gene is named only where the DNA matches it firmly. For some rows the clone size is stated as once, few or many, or as a class when expanded; others skip it.

NA	NA	TRBV5-1	TRBJ2-3	TGCGCCAGCAGCTTGGAAGGCGGAAGTCCGGATACGCAGTATTTT	CASSLEGGSPDTQYF
TRBD2	NA	TRBV7-2	TRBJ2-1	TGTGCCAGCAGGTCTAGCGGGGGGGCCTACAATGAGCAGTTCTTC	CASRSSGGAYNEQFF
NA	NA	TRBV5-7	TRBJ2-7	TGTGCCAGCAGCTTGGACAGGTCGAGCTCCTACGAGCAGTACTTC	CASSLDRSSSYEQYF
NA	few	TRBV5-1	TRBJ1-1	TGCGCCAGCAGCTCGTCCCCAGGGAACACTGAAGCTTTCTTT	CASSSSPGNTEAFF
TRBD1	once	TRBV10-3	TRBJ2-1	TGTGCCATCAGTGAGTCACTTGGGACAGGGGGCGATGAGCAGTTCTTC	CAISESLGTGGDEQFF
TRBD1	NA	TRBV5-1	TRBJ1-2	TGCGCCAGCAGCTGGGGGACAGGGATCGGCTACACCTTC	CASSWGTGIGYTF
TRBD2	few	TRBV18	TRBJ2-1	TGTGCCAGCTCACGGGGGACTAGCGGGAGCGATGAGCAGTTCTTC	CASSRGTSGSDEQFF
NA	NA	TRBV24-1	TRBJ2-2	TGTGCCACCATGCCCGGGGGAACGAACACCGGGGAGCTGTTTTTT	CATMPGGTNTGELFF
TRBD2	NA	TRBV6-5	TRBJ2-3	TGTGCCAGCAGACTAGCGGGGACCGTCACAGATACGCAGTATTTT	CASRLAGTVTDTQYF
TRBD1	NA	TRBV19	TRBJ1-6	TGTGCCAGTAAGACAGGGCTCAATTCACCCCTCCACTTT	CASKTGLNSPLHF
TRBD2	NA	TRBV12-5	TRBJ2-5	TGTGCTGGCTCCTATAGCGGGGGGGCGGAGACCCAGTACTTC	CAGSYSGGAETQYF
NA	NA	TRBV2	TRBJ1-1	TGTGCCAGCAGACGCAGGGAGAACACTGAAGCTTTCTTT	CASRRRENTEAFF
NA	NA	TRBV7-2	TRBJ1-2	TGTGCCAGCAGCTCCCTACTCGGTGATGGCTACACCTTC	CASSSLLGDGYTF
TRBD1	NA	TRBV19	TRBJ1-5	TGTGCCAGTAGCCGGGACAGGGGGTACAATCAGCCCCAGCATTTT	CASSRDRGYNQPQHF